The source of this TCR beta chain is a study of blood T cells in healthy people across ages. V shed 3 bases and J shed 1 base, with 10 bases lying between them. The CDR3 runs 13 residues. CDR1 is DFQATT and CDR2 is SNEGSKA in the germline V gene (reference sequence). PCR was performed a second time for about 7 to 11 cycles using a sample-barcoded 5' primer and a J-beta primer mix. TCRdb fed the 5' RACE reads into MiXCR, producing one record per CDR3 protein. The profile shows about 1.8 million distinct CDR3 sequences, around half of them singletons. Sequenced: blood. V usage is TRBV20-1 and J usage is TRBJ2-7, with D unclear. The source of this sequence is a woman between 40 and 55 years old in good health. The CDR3 DNA follows: TGCAGTGCTAGTAGGGTAGGGTCCTACGAGCAGTACTTC. It encodes CSASRVGSYEQYF.